The sequence of this T cell receptor (beta chain) was determined in a study of blood T cell repertoires in COVID-19. Study at large: Acute and convalescent COVID-19 samples came from the United States, Italy and Spain. PBMCs, B-cell-depleted T cells, or T cells provided the cDNA or gDNA that made up the material.

Measured with immunoSEQ multiplex PCR; TCRdb has only the in-frame clones, and not every one. The sample gives about 270,000 clones, more than 85% of which show up once; roughly 2.9% is in the top ten. CDR1 and CDR2 from the germline V gene are SGHNT and YENEEA. The CDR3 runs to 16 residues. The V gene lost 0 bases and the J gene lost 7 bases, with 16 bases spanning the gap. Participant ages covered about 18 to 100 years across 24 US areas. The receptor was isolated from a man aged 35 to 55 who had been exposed to COVID-19. This sequence joins TRBV11-3 and TRBJ2-1; tentative D call: TRBD2 (6 bases). Sequencing was carried out using PBMCs or T cells enriched from blood (not recorded which). The CDR3 nucleotides read TGTGCCAGCAGCTTAGAGGCTAGCGCAGTCGGAAATGAGCAGTTCTTC. Amino acids: CASSLEASAVGNEQFF.